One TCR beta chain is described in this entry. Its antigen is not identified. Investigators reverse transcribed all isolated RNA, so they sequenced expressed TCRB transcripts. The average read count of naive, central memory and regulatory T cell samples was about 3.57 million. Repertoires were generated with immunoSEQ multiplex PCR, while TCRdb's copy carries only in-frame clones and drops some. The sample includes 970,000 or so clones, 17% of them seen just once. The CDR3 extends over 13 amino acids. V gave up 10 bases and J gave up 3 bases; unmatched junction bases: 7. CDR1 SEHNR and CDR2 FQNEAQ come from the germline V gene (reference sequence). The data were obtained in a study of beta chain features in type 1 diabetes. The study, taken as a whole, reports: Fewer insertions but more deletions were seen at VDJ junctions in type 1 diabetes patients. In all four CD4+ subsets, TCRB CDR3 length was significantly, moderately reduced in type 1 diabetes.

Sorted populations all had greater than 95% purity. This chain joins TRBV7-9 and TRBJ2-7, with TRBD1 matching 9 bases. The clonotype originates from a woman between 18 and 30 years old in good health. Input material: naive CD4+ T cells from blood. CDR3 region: CATGGTGLYEQYF. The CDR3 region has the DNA TGTGCCACGGGTGGGACAGGGCTCTACGAGCAGTACTTC.